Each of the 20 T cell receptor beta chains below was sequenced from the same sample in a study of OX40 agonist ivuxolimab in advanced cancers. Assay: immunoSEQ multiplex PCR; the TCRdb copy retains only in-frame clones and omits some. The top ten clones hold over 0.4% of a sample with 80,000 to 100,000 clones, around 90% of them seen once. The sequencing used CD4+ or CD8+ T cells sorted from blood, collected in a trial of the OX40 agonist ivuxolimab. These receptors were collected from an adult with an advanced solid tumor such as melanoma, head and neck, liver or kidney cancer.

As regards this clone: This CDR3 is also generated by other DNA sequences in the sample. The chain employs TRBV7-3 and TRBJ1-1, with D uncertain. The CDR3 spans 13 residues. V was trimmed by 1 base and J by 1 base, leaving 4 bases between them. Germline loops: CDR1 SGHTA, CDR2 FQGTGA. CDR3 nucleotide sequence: TGTGCCAGCAGCTTAAACCGGAACACTGAAGCTTTCTTT. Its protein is CASSLNRNTEAFF.

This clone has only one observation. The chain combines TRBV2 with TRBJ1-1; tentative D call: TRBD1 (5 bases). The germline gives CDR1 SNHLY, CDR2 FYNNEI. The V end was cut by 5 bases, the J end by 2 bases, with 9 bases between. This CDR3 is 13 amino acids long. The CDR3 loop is CASSSTDNTEAFF. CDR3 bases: TGTGCCAGCAGTTCGACAGACAACACTGAAGCTTTCTTT.

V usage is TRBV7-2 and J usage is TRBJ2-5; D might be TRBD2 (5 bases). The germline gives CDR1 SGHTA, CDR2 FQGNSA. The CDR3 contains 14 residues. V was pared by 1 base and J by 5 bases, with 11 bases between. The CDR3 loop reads CASSLEPRRETQYF. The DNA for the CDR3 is TGTGCCAGCAGCTTAGAGCCGCGGAGGGAGACCCAGTACTTC.

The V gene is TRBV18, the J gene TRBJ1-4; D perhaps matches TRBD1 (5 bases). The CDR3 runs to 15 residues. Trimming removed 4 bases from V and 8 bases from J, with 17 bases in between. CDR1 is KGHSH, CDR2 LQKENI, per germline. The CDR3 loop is CASSLLIGTEEKLFF. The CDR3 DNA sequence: TGTGCCAGCTCACTATTGATAGGGACGGAGGAAAAACTGTTTTTT.

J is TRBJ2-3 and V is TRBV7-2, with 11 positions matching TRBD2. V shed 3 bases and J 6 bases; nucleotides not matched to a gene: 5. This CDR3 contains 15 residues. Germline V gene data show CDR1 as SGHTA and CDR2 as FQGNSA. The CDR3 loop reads CASSFSGGAVDTQYF. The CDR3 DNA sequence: TGTGCCAGCAGCTTTAGCGGGGGGGCGGTGGATACGCAGTATTTT.

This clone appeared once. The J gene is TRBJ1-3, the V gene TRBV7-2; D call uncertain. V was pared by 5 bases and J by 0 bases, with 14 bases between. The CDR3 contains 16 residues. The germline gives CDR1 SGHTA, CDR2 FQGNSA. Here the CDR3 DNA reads TGTGCCAGCAGCCGCACCCGGGGTCCCTCTGGAAACACCATATATTTT. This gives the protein CASSRTRGPSGNTIYF.

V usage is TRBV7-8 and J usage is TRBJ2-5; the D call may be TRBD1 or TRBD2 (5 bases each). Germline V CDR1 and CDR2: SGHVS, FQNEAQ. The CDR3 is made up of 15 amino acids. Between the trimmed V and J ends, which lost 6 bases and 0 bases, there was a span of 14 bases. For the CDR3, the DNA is TGTGCCAGCAGTCAAGGGGTAGCGTACCAAGAGACCCAGTACTTC. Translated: CASSQGVAYQETQYF.

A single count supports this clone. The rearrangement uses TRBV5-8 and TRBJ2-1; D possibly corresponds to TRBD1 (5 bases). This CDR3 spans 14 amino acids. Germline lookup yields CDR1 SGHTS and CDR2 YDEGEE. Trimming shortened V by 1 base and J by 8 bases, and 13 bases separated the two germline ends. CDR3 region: CASSLQAGIDEQFF. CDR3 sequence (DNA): TGTGCCAGCAGCTTGCAGGCAGGGATCGATGAGCAGTTCTTC.

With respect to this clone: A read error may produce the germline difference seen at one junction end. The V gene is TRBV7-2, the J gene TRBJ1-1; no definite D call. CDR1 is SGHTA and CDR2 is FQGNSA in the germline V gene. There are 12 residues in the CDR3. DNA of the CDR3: TGTGCCAGCAGCTTTGGAGACACCCTGCTGTGGTTT. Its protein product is CASSFGDTLLWF. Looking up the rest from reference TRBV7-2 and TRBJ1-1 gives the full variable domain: GAGVSQSPSNKVTEKGKDVELRCDPISGHTALYWYRQSLGQGLEFLIYFQGNSAPDKSGLPSDRFSAERTGGSVSTLTIQRTQQEDSAVYLCASSFGDTLLWFGQGTRLTVV.

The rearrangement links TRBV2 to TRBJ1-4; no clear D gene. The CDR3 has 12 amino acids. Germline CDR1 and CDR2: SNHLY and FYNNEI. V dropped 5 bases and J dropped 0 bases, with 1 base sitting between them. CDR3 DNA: TGTGCCAGCAGTCCAACTAATGAAAAACTGTTTTTT. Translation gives CASSPTNEKLFF.

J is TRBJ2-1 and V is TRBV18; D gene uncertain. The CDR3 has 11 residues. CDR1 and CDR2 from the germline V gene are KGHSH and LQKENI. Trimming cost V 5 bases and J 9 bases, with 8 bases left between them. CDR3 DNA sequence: TGTGCCAGCTCAGTGGGTAGTGAGCAGTTCTTC. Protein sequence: CASSVGSEQFF. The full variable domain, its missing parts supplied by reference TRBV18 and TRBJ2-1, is NAGVMQNPRHLVRRRGQEARLRCSPMKGHSHVYWYRQLPEEGLKFMVYLQKENIIDESGMPKERFSAEFPKEGPSILRIQQVVRGDSAAYFCASSVGSEQFFGPGTRLTVL.

The CDR3 DNA is TGTGCCACCACCGTAGGACAGCTTGGAAACACCATATATTTT. The encoded protein is CATTVGQLGNTIYF. This chain links TRBV15 with TRBJ1-3; maybe TRBD1 (6 bases). The germline V gene has CDR1 LNHNV and CDR2 YYDKDF (reference sequence). Trimming removed 7 bases at V and 3 bases at J, with 13 bases between. The CDR3 consists of 14 residues.

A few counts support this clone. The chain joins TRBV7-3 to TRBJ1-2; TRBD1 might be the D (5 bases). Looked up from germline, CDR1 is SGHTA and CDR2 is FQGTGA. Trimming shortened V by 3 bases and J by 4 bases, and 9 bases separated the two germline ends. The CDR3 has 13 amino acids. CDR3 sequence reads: CASSLGPLYGYTF. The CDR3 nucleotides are TGTGCCAGCAGCTTGGGACCGCTCTATGGCTACACCTTC. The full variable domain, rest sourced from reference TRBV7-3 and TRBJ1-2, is GAGVSQTPSNKVTEKGKYVELRCDPISGHTALYWYRQSLGQGPEFLIYFQGTGAADDSGLPNDRFFAVRPEGSVSTLKIQRTERGDSAVYLCASSLGPLYGYTFGSGTRLTVV.

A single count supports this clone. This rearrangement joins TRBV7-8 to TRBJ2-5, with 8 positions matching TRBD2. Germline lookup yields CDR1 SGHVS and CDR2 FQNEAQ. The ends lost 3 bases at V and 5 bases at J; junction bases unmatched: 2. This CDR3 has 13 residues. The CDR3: CASSFKRGETQYF. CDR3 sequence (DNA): TGTGCCAGCAGCTTCAAGCGGGGGGAGACCCAGTACTTC.

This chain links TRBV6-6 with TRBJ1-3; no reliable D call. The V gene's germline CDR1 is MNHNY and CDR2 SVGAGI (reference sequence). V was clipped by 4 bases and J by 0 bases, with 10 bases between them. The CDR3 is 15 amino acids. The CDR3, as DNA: TGTGCCAGCAGTTTTACGTCGCCCTCTGGAAACACCATATATTTT. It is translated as CASSFTSPSGNTIYF.

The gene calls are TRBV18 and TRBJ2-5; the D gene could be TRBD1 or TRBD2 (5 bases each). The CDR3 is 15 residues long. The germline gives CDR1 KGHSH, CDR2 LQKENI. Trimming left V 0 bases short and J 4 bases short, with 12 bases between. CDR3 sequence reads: CASSPPDSGGETQYF. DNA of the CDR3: TGTGCCAGCTCACCACCTGATTCTGGGGGAGAGACCCAGTACTTC.

This chain's CDR3 is CASSLGQSSYNEQFF. The DNA for the CDR3 is TGCGCCAGCAGCTTGGGACAGAGCTCCTACAATGAGCAGTTCTTC. The rearrangement links TRBV5-1 to TRBJ2-1; perhaps TRBD1 as D (5 bases). V lost 0 bases, J lost 0 bases, and 7 bases lay in between. The CDR3 spans 15 residues. Looked up from germline, CDR1 is SGHRS and CDR2 is YFSETQ. Using reference TRBV5-1 and TRBJ2-1 for the parts outside the CDR3, the full variable domain is KAGVTQTPRYLIKTRGQQVTLSCSPISGHRSVSWYQQTPGQGLQFLFEYFSETQRNKGNFPGRFSGRQFSNSRSEMNVSTLELGDSALYLCASSLGQSSYNEQFFGPGTRLTVL.

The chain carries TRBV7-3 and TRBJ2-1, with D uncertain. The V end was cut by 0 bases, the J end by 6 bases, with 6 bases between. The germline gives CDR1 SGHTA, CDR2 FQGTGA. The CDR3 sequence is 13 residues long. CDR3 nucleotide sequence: TGTGCCAGCAGCTTAACAGGAATCAATGAGCAGTTCTTC. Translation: CASSLTGINEQFF.

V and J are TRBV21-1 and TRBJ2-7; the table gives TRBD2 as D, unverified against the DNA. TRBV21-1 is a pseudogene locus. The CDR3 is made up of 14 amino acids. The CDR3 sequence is CASRLGGRSYEQYF. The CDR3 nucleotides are TGTGCCAGCAGGCTTGGCGGGCGCTCCTACGAGCAGTACTTC.

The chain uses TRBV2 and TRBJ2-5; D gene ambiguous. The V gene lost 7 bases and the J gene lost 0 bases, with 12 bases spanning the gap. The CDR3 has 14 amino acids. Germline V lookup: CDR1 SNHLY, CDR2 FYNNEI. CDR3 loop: CASNVKGHQETQYF. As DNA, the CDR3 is TGTGCCAGCAATGTTAAGGGCCACCAAGAGACCCAGTACTTC.